These 25 T cell receptor beta chains were sequenced from one sample in a study of control samples from healthy donors and cancer patients. Assay: immunoSEQ multiplex PCR; the TCRdb copy retains only in-frame clones and omits some. Here the sample spans 100,000 or so clones, around nine tenths being singletons. The sequenced material came from blood. These receptors were obtained from a man aged 25 to 40 in good health.

The rearrangement uses TRBV4-3 and TRBJ2-3; TRBD2 aligns across 11 bases. The V segment lost 4 bases and the J segment 2 bases; nucleotides outside the gene matches: 17. This CDR3 spans 20 amino acids. Germline assignment: CDR1 LGHNA and CDR2 YSLEER. In nucleotides, the CDR3 is TGCGCCAGCAGCCTTCGGACTAGCGGGCCCCAGGGGGGGGTCACAGATACGCAGTATTTT. It translates to CASSLRTSGPQGGVTDTQYF.

The chain's CDR3 is CASSERGLGQGASEQFF. CDR3 sequence (DNA): TGTGCCAGCAGTGAAAGAGGGTTGGGACAGGGGGCTAGTGAGCAGTTCTTC. This chain joins TRBV6-1 and TRBJ2-1; 12 bases are a match to TRBD1. The CDR3 has 17 amino acids. Germline CDR1 and CDR2: MNHNS and SASEGT. V was clipped by 2 bases and J by 9 bases; unmatched bases: 11.

The chain joins TRBV28 to TRBJ2-6; either TRBD1 or TRBD2 may fit D (6 bases each). The CDR3 runs 16 residues. Germline V gene lookup returns CDR1 MDHEN and CDR2 SYDVKM. Trimming pared 4 bases from V and 4 bases from J, leaving 14 bases between. The CDR3 sequence is CASSSHGGQGANVLTF. CDR3 DNA sequence: TGTGCCAGCAGTTCCCATGGGGGGCAAGGGGCCAACGTCCTGACTTTC.

This rearrangement joins TRBV28 to TRBJ1-2; D is uncertain. In germline, CDR1 is MDHEN, CDR2 SYDVKM. The CDR3 runs 14 residues. V dropped 3 bases and J dropped 3 bases, with 11 bases sitting between them. This chain's CDR3 is CASSFGSGDYGYTF. CDR3 nucleotides: TGTGCCAGCAGTTTTGGTTCGGGCGACTATGGCTACACCTTC.

CDR3 coding DNA: TGTGCCAGCAGTCCCCACACAGGGGCGGGCTACAATGAGCAGTTCTTC. Its protein product is CASSPHTGAGYNEQFF. The J gene is TRBJ2-1, the V gene TRBV27, with 7 positions matching TRBD1. This CDR3 region has 16 residues. Germline assignment: CDR1 MNHEY and CDR2 SMNVEV (reference sequence). The trim removed 5 bases at V and 3 bases at J, leaving 10 bases unmatched.

The V call is TRBV3-1 (or the pseudogene TRBV3-2), the J call TRBJ1-4; D is ambiguous. V was trimmed by 3 bases and J by 3 bases, leaving 11 bases between them. Looked up from germline, CDR1 is LGHDT and CDR2 is YNNKEL (reference sequence). The CDR3 runs 15 residues. The CDR3 here is CASSHSLGSNEKLFF. For the CDR3, the DNA is TGTGCCAGCAGCCACAGTCTGGGCTCTAATGAAAAACTGTTTTTT.

The CDR3 sequence: CASRPTPRDSSEAFF. The CDR3, as DNA: TGTGCCAGCAGGCCTACCCCCAGGGATAGCTCTGAAGCTTTCTTT. This chain connects TRBV28 to TRBJ1-1; possibly TRBD1 for D (5 bases). The CDR3 spans 15 residues. The V gene lost 6 bases and the J gene lost 6 bases, with 20 bases spanning the gap. In germline, CDR1 is MDHEN, CDR2 SYDVKM.

The chain employs TRBV28 and TRBJ2-3, with D possibly matching TRBD2 (5 bases). Trimming removed 3 bases from V and 0 bases from J, with 10 bases in between. The CDR3 runs 15 residues. Germline V gene lookup returns CDR1 MDHEN and CDR2 SYDVKM. In DNA, the CDR3 is TGTGCCAGCAGTTTCGGCGGGCACAGCACAGATACGCAGTATTTT. This codes for CASSFGGHSTDTQYF.

The CDR3 spells CATTDRQGGVETQYF. In DNA form, the CDR3 reads TGTGCCACAACCGACCGACAGGGTGGAGTAGAGACCCAGTACTTC. This chain joins TRBV15 and TRBJ2-5; 7 bases align to TRBD1. The CDR3 is made up of 15 amino acids. Germline CDR1 reads LNHNV; CDR2 reads YYDKDF (reference sequence). J lost 4 bases, V lost 9 bases, and 14 bases had no gene match. The whole variable domain, remainder taken from reference TRBV15 and TRBJ2-5, is DAMVIQNPRYQVTQFGKPVTLSCSQTLNHNVMYWYQQKSSQAPKLLFHYYDKDFNNEADTPDNFQSRRPNTSFCFLDIRSPGLGDTAMYLCATTDRQGGVETQYFGPGTRLLVL.

J is TRBJ2-7 and V is TRBV12-3 or TRBV12-4; perhaps TRBD2 as D (6 bases). There are 12 residues in the CDR3. Between the trimmed V and J ends, which lost 6 bases and 6 bases, there was a span of 12 bases. In nucleotides, the CDR3 is TGTGCCAGCAGCCTACGGCGGGGCGAGCAGTACTTC. Translated, it gives CASSLRRGEQYF.

The chain employs TRBV7-2 and TRBJ2-7; D is perhaps TRBD1 (5 bases). V gave up 3 bases and J gave up 2 bases, with 11 bases separating them. Looked up from germline, CDR1 is SGHTA and CDR2 is FQGNSA. The length of the CDR3 is 14 residues. CDR3 sequence (DNA): TGTGCCAGCAGCTTGGACATAGGTACCTACGAGCAGTACTTC. It is translated as CASSLDIGTYEQYF.

This rearrangement joins TRBV7-2 to TRBJ2-1, with 12 bases that match TRBD1. The ends lost 7 bases at V and 7 bases at J; junction bases unmatched: 5. This CDR3 is 14 amino acids long. Germline CDR1 reads SGHTA; CDR2 reads FQGNSA. CDR3 sequence: CASIRDRGRNEQFF. CDR3 DNA sequence: TGTGCCAGCATCCGGGACAGGGGGCGGAATGAGCAGTTCTTC.

The genes are TRBV11-3 and TRBJ2-3; D not resolved. Trimming left V 6 bases short and J 2 bases short, with 6 bases between. The CDR3 covers 12 residues. The germline gives CDR1 SGHNT, CDR2 YENEEA. The CDR3 sequence is CASRGVTDTQYF. The CDR3 nucleotides read TGTGCCAGCAGGGGTGTCACAGATACGCAGTATTTT.

The rearrangement uses TRBV19 and TRBJ1-2, with TRBD1 matching 9 bases. The CDR3 runs 16 residues. Germline trimming cut 9 bases from V and 0 bases from J; bases unmatched to any gene: 11. CDR1 and CDR2 (germline): LNHDA, SQIVND (reference sequence). The CDR3 sequence: CASSPRDRAPNYGYTF. In nucleotides, the CDR3 is TGTGCCAGCTCCCCCCGGGACAGGGCTCCTAACTATGGCTACACCTTC.

The V gene is TRBV7-9, the J gene TRBJ2-5; possibly TRBD1 or TRBD2 for D (5 bases each). The CDR3 has 14 residues. Germline V gene sequence: CDR1 SEHNR, CDR2 FQNEAQ (reference sequence). Between the trimmed V and J ends, which lost 5 bases and 5 bases, there was a span of 15 bases. CDR3 sequence reads: CASSPGPAMETQYF. The CDR3 coding sequence is TGTGCCAGCAGCCCGGGACCTGCTATGGAGACCCAGTACTTC.

The genes are TRBV7-9 and TRBJ2-1; TRBD2 matches 7 bases. The junction had 1 base not matched to a gene; V was cut back by 11 bases and J by 0 bases. CDR1 is SEHNR, CDR2 FQNEAQ, per germline (reference sequence). The length of the CDR3 is 12 residues. The CDR3 region is CACGGSYNEQFF. CDR3 in DNA: TGTGCCTGCGGGGGCTCCTACAATGAGCAGTTCTTC.

The CDR3 nucleotides read TGCGCCAGCAGCCCCCCTGCGGTGAATGAGCAGTTCTTC. This gives the protein CASSPPAVNEQFF. V and J are TRBV4-1 and TRBJ2-1, with D unresolved. Germline loops: CDR1 MGHRA, CDR2 YSYEKL. The length of the CDR3 is 13 residues. V dropped 4 bases and J dropped 7 bases, with 11 bases sitting between them.

This sequence joins TRBV5-6 and TRBJ1-1; no reliable D call. Germline assignment: CDR1 SGHDT and CDR2 YYEEEE. Trimming shortened V by 0 bases and J by 0 bases, and 3 bases separated the two germline ends. The CDR3 sequence is 13 residues long. The CDR3 DNA follows: TGTGCCAGCAGCTTGGCACTGAACACTGAAGCTTTCTTT. Its protein product is CASSLALNTEAFF.

This chain links TRBV6-5 with TRBJ1-6; 9 bases match TRBD1. J gave up 11 bases and V 7 bases, and 12 bases lay outside the gene matches. The germline CDR1 and CDR2 sequences are MNHEY and SVGAGI. This CDR3 has 15 amino acids. The CDR3 DNA reads as TGTGCCAGCACCATAACGAGAAGACAGGGGGCACCCCTCCACTTT. Translated, it gives CASTITRRQGAPLHF.

V and J are TRBV30 and TRBJ1-4, with 7 bases fitting TRBD1. The CDR3 is 13 residues long. Germline CDR1 is GTSNPN and CDR2 is SVGIG (reference sequence). The trim removed 2 bases at V and 5 bases at J, leaving 2 bases unmatched. DNA of the CDR3: TGTGCCTGGAGTTCGGACAGGAATGAAAAACTGTTTTTT. Translated: CAWSSDRNEKLFF.

J is TRBJ2-5 and V is TRBV2, with no clear D. V lost 6 bases to trimming and J lost 3 bases, with 8 bases between them. This CDR3 has 12 amino acids. The V gene's germline CDR1 is SNHLY and CDR2 FYNNEI. CDR3 residues: CASSPHKETQYF. The CDR3 nucleotides are TGTGCCAGCAGCCCTCATAAAGAGACCCAGTACTTC.

In its sample, this clone was seen once. The gene calls are TRBV2 and TRBJ2-5, with 12 bases aligning to TRBD2. The CDR3 has 15 amino acids. J gave up 4 bases and V 4 bases, and 4 bases lay outside the gene matches. The germline gives CDR1 SNHLY, CDR2 FYNNEI. CDR3 amino acids: CASSASGRVVETQYF. For the CDR3, the DNA is TGTGCCAGCAGTGCTAGCGGGAGGGTGGTAGAGACCCAGTACTTC.

This chain uses TRBV6-2 or TRBV6-3 with TRBJ1-5; 8 bases are a match to TRBD1. Per germline, CDR1 MNHEY and CDR2 SVGEGT. The V gene end was trimmed by 5 bases and the J gene end by 9 bases; junction bases not matched to a gene: 9. This CDR3 is built from 14 residues. The CDR3 DNA is TGTGCCAGCAGTCTACAGGGGGGCAGAATGCCCCAGCATTTT. Protein product: CASSLQGGRMPQHF.

The chain combines TRBV29-1 with TRBJ1-1; D is unclear. V dropped 5 bases and J dropped 3 bases, with 7 bases sitting between them. From germline, CDR1 is SQVTM and CDR2 ANQGSEA. CDR3 length: 11 residues. Written as DNA, the CDR3 is TGCAGCGTTTTGCGCGACACTGAAGCTTTCTTT. Translated, it gives CSVLRDTEAFF.

J is TRBJ2-1 and V is TRBV18; 11 bases agree with TRBD2. V trimming: 6 bases; J trimming: 7 bases; junction bases outside the gene matches: 11. The germline V gene has CDR1 KGHSH and CDR2 LQKENI. This CDR3 has 16 amino acids. The CDR3 loop is CASSPIAGGQGNEQFF. In DNA form, the CDR3 reads TGTGCCAGCTCTCCAATAGCGGGGGGGCAGGGGAATGAGCAGTTCTTC.